The 19 T cell receptor beta chains reported below all come from one sample, sequenced in a study of CD8+ T cells in alopecia areata. Extracted RNA was reverse transcribed into cDNA, the sequencing template. The protocol was immunoSEQ multiplex PCR, while the TCRdb copy is restricted to in-frame clones and leaves out a portion. The data contain 120,000 or so clones, about two fifths of them seen just once; the ten biggest clones take up approximately 3.3%. Material: CD4+ T cells sorted from blood. The receptors here all came from a human donor with alopecia areata.

This clone was seen only a few times. The rearrangement uses TRBV28 and TRBJ2-3; maybe TRBD1 (5 bases). Germline lookup yields CDR1 MDHEN and CDR2 SYDVKM. Trimming removed 9 bases from V and 7 bases from J, with 20 bases in between. The CDR3 spans 14 residues. For the CDR3, the DNA is TGTGCCAGTTCCGCTCCGGGCAGGGCGAATACGCAGTATTTT. Translating it yields CASSAPGRANTQYF.

This rearrangement joins TRBV29-1 to TRBJ2-7, with 11 bases matching TRBD1. After removal of 1 base from V and 1 base from J, the junction contained 6 bases not matched to a gene. CDR1 and CDR2 from the germline V gene are SQVTM and ANQGSEA. The CDR3 length is 16 residues. CDR3 sequence: CSVEVGQGVGSYEQYF. In DNA form, the CDR3 reads TGCAGCGTTGAAGTGGGACAGGGGGTCGGGTCCTACGAGCAGTACTTC.

The rearrangement joins TRBV11-2 to TRBJ2-2; D is undetermined. Between the trimmed V and J ends, which lost 2 bases and 4 bases, there was a span of 11 bases. CDR1 is SGHAT and CDR2 is FQNNGV in the germline V gene. The CDR3 loop spans 15 amino acids. Here the CDR3 DNA reads TGTGCCAGCAGCTTACTGGGGATGGCCACCGGGGAGCTGTTTTTT. Translated, it gives CASSLLGMATGELFF.

This clone showed up just a few times. The CDR3 sequence is CSVSFGGYGYTF. The CDR3, as DNA: TGCAGCGTCTCCTTTGGGGGCTATGGCTACACCTTC. The chain combines TRBV29-1 with TRBJ1-2; D possibly corresponds to TRBD1 (5 bases). Trimming removed 6 bases at V and 4 bases at J, with 12 bases between. CDR1 is SQVTM and CDR2 is ANQGSEA in the germline V gene. There are 12 residues in the CDR3. The entire variable domain, with the rest obtained from reference TRBV29-1 and TRBJ1-2, is as follows: SAVISQKPSRDICQRGTSLTIQCQVDSQVTMMFWYRQQPGQSLTLIATANQGSEATYESGFVIDKFPISRPNLTFSTLTVSNMSPEDSSIYLCSVSFGGYGYTFGSGTRLTVV.

This clone appeared a few times. V gene TRBV23-1 combines with J gene TRBJ2-1; D gene unclear. TRBV23-1 is placed among ORFs of uncertain function. The CDR3 extends over 16 amino acids. Deletions cut 5 bases from V and 5 bases from J, with 19 bases between. CDR3 amino acids: CASSSPSSPNNNEQFF. Written as DNA, the CDR3 is TGCGCCAGCAGTTCCCCCTCATCACCAAACAACAATGAGCAGTTCTTC.

The gene calls are TRBV9 and TRBJ2-7; 7 bases are shared with TRBD1. The CDR3 spans 14 residues. V shed 2 bases and J 3 bases; nucleotides not matched to a gene: 5. CDR1 and CDR2 (germline): SGDLS, YYNGEE. CDR3 sequence (DNA): TGTGCCAGCAGCGTGGGACAGTTTAACTACGAGCAGTACTTC. Translated, it gives CASSVGQFNYEQYF.

This clone showed up just a few times. This chain links TRBV2 with TRBJ2-3; perhaps TRBD1 as D (5 bases). V was pared by 7 bases and J by 1 base, with 9 bases between. CDR1 and CDR2 (germline): SNHLY, FYNNEI. The CDR3 loop spans 13 amino acids. CDR3 sequence reads: CASKGLGTDTQYF. The CDR3 DNA sequence: TGTGCCAGCAAGGGGCTTGGCACAGATACGCAGTATTTT.

This clone occurred a few times. The chain has TRBV29-1 and TRBJ1-2; TRBD1 aligns across 9 bases. Germline V lookup: CDR1 SQVTM, CDR2 ANQGSEA. The J segment lost 7 bases and the V segment lost 6 bases, leaving 9 bases of the junction unmatched. CDR3 length: 13 residues. As DNA, the CDR3 is TGCAGCGTGGTGTCGGGACAGGGTTTTGGCTACACCTTC. Translating gives CSVVSGQGFGYTF.

This sequence joins TRBV29-1 and TRBJ2-1; the match to TRBD2 covers 7 bases. With V trimmed by 8 bases and J by 6 bases, 13 bases remained unmatched. This CDR3 is 14 amino acids long. The V gene's germline CDR1 is SQVTM and CDR2 ANQGSEA. The CDR3 DNA is TGCAGCACGTTGGGGGGGGTGAGCCCCAATGAGCAGTTCTTC. It is translated as CSTLGGVSPNEQFF.

The V gene is TRBV30, the J gene TRBJ2-1, with D perhaps being TRBD1 or TRBD2 (5 bases each). V was trimmed by 0 bases and J by 12 bases, leaving 9 bases between them. Germline values: CDR1 GTSNPN, CDR2 SVGIG (reference sequence). The CDR3 is 11 residues long. CDR3 sequence: CAWSVLGTQFF. CDR3 coding DNA: TGTGCCTGGAGTGTTCTGGGGACGCAGTTCTTC.

The V gene is TRBV7-3, the J gene TRBJ2-1, with D possibly being TRBD2 (5 bases). V lost 5 bases, J lost 2 bases, and 13 bases lay in between. The CDR3 extends over 15 amino acids. CDR1 and CDR2 (germline): SGHTA, FQGTGA. CDR3 coding DNA: TGTGCCAGCAGCCCCCGGGGAGCCGCCTACAATGAGCAGTTCTTC. Protein product: CASSPRGAAYNEQFF.

This clone was found a few times. The chain is built from TRBV6-5 and TRBJ1-3; D remains ambiguous. V lost 2 bases and J 0 bases, leaving 8 bases between the germline ends. The CDR3 runs 15 residues. The germline CDR1 and CDR2 sequences are MNHEY and SVGAGI. CDR3 bases: TGTGCCAGCAGTTACCGATGGCTCTCTGGAAACACCATATATTTT. It yields the protein CASSYRWLSGNTIYF.

This clone was seen a handful of times. The V call is TRBV30, the J call TRBJ2-1; D gene unclear. Germline loops: CDR1 GTSNPN, CDR2 SVGIG (reference sequence). Trimming removed 0 bases at V and 9 bases at J, with 12 bases between. The length of the CDR3 is 13 residues. CDR3 bases: TGTGCCTGGAGTGTACAATCCTTGGGTGAGCAGTTCTTC. Translating gives CAWSVQSLGEQFF.

The chain is built from TRBV28 and TRBJ2-4; possibly TRBD2 for D (6 bases). The germline V and J ends were trimmed by 3 bases and 7 bases, with 16 bases remaining between them. From germline, CDR1 is MDHEN and CDR2 SYDVKM. This CDR3 is built from 15 residues. CDR3 sequence reads: CASSLGGARPNIQYF. CDR3 sequence (DNA): TGTGCCAGCAGTTTGGGCGGGGCCCGACCGAACATTCAGTACTTC.

CDR3 nucleotide sequence: TGTGCCACCAGCATGATAGCGGGAGGGCTCCAAGAGACCCAGTACTTC. Amino acids: CATSMIAGGLQETQYF. V gene TRBV15 combines with J gene TRBJ2-5; 11 bases align to TRBD2. Losses at the gene ends were 4 bases for V and 1 base for J; bases not matched to a gene: 5. Germline CDR1 LNHNV, CDR2 YYDKDF (reference sequence). The CDR3 totals 16 residues.

This rearrangement joins TRBV7-8 to TRBJ2-5, with a tentative D call TRBD2 (6 bases). Germline CDR1 and CDR2: SGHVS and FQNEAQ. V lost 5 bases to trimming and J lost 4 bases, with 11 bases between them. This CDR3 region has 13 residues. The CDR3 coding sequence is TGTGCCAGCAGCGCTTGGGGAGGAGAGACCCAGTACTTC. Amino acid sequence: CASSAWGGETQYF. The variable domain in full, with the rest retrieved from reference TRBV7-8 and TRBJ2-5, is GAGVSQSPRYKVAKRGQDVALRCDPISGHVSLFWYQQALGQGPEFLTYFQNEAQLDKSGLPSDRFFAERPEGSVSTLKIQRTQQEDSAVYLCASSAWGGETQYFGPGTRLLVL.

The CDR3 sequence: CASSWGDRTYEQYF. The CDR3 DNA reads TGCGCCAGCAGCTGGGGGGACCGCACCTACGAGCAGTACTTC. The genes are TRBV5-1 and TRBJ2-7; D might be TRBD2 (6 bases). V lost 3 bases and J 2 bases, leaving 12 bases between the germline ends. In germline, CDR1 is SGHRS, CDR2 YFSETQ. This CDR3 contains 14 residues.

V usage is TRBV7-2 and J usage is TRBJ2-7, with TRBD1 matching over 9 bases. V lost 6 bases, J lost 1 base, and 7 bases stayed unmatched. From germline, CDR1 is SGHTA and CDR2 FQGNSA. This CDR3 spans 15 amino acids. The CDR3 here is CASRHPGQGSYEQYF. The CDR3, as DNA: TGTGCCAGCAGGCACCCGGGACAGGGTTCCTACGAGCAGTACTTC.

A few counts support this clone. This chain links TRBV28 with TRBJ2-2, with D perhaps being TRBD1 or TRBD2 (6 bases each). The CDR3 sequence is 15 residues long. The V and J ends lost 6 bases and 4 bases respectively, with 15 bases between them. Germline loops: CDR1 MDHEN, CDR2 SYDVKM. CDR3 sequence (DNA): TGTGCCAGCAGACACACTGGAGGGGGCACCGGGGAGCTGTTTTTT. Its protein is CASRHTGGGTGELFF.